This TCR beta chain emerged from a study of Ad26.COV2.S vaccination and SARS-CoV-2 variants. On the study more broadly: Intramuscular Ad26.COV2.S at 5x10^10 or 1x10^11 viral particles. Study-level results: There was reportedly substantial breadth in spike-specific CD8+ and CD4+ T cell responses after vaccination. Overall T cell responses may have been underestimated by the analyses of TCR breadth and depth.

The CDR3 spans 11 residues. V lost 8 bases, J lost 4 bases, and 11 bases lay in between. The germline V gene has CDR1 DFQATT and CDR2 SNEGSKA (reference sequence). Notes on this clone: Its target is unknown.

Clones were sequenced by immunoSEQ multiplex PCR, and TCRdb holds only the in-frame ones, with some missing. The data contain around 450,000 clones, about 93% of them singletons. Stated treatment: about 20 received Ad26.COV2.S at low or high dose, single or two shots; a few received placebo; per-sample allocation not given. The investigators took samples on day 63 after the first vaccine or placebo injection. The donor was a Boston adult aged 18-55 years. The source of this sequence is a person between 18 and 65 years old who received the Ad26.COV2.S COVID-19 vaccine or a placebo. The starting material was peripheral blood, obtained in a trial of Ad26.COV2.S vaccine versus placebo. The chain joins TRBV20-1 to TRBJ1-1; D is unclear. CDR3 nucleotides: TGCAGTCCAAAATCAGGCACTGAAGCTTTCTTT. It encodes CSPKSGTEAFF.